Listed below are T cell receptor beta chains from one sample, sequenced in a study of blood T cell repertoires in COVID-19. This table comes from immunoSEQ multiplex PCR, and its TCRdb copy is limited to in-frame clones, with some not included. This sample has 140,000 or so clones, with around 79% found just once. Sequencing was done on a sample of peripheral blood. These receptors came from a man in his fifties with active or convalescent COVID-19. The conserved cysteine and the conserved F or W are not part of the CDR3 here. Size values are once, few and many counts, or a class for expanded clones, and some rows have none.

TRBV28,.,10,TRBJ1-1,ASSLDRGRAF
TRBV27,few,12,TRBJ2-1,ASSFSAGHNEQF
TRBV11-2,.,13,TRBJ2-1,ASSSGLAGNNEQF
TRBV28,many,12,TRBJ2-7,ASSSSGRGYEQY
TRBV19,.,14,TRBJ2-1,ASSPIAGGPEGEQF
TRBV14,.,15,TRBJ2-3,ASSPPFSSGETDTQY
TRBV6-5,.,13,TRBJ1-2,ASSPTGGSNYGYT
TRBV3-1/TRBV3-2,few,14,TRBJ2-5,ASSHPPGTNRETQY
TRBV5-4,.,14,TRBJ2-7,ASSLIIAGGSYEQY
TRBV5-1,.,12,TRBJ2-3,ASSLDGVVDTQY
TRBV19,.,13,TRBJ1-5,ASLRSGTDNQPQH
TRBV7-9,.,13,TRBJ1-3,ASSPRTEPGNTIY
TRBV28,.,15,TRBJ2-1,ASITSGGYRDFNEQF
TRBV10-3,.,13,TRBJ2-7,AISARQGASYEQY
TRBV7-9,.,16,TRBJ1-2,ASSLAPGQKRTNYGYT
TRBV19,.,10,TRBJ2-3,ASSGIMDTQY
TRBV30,few,9,TRBJ1-2,AWSKGAGYT
TRBV30,.,12,TRBJ2-2,AWSTGGNTGELF
TRBV5-5,.,15,TRBJ1-4,ASSLVPGSSIEEKLF
TRBV5-1,.,11,TRBJ2-7,ASSNRDTEVQY
TRBV7-2,.,14,TRBJ2-3,ASSRRTGPDTDTQY
TRBV11-3,.,14,TRBJ2-3,ASSFRTSGNTDTQY
TRBV7-9,.,10,TRBJ1-1,AIDFRTGEGF
TRBV6-1,few,12,TRBJ1-1,ASSGDRLNTEAF
TRBV7-2,.,15,TRBJ2-2,ASSLNPARGNTGELF
TRBV28,.,13,TRBJ1-1,ASSPTKQGHTEAF
TRBV6-5,.,12,TRBJ2-3,ASIPGTSGYTQY
TRBV7-3,.,10,TRBJ2-3,ASSLGPDTQY
TRBV5-1,.,14,TRBJ2-3,ASSGLAGESTDTQY
TRBV7-2,.,11,TRBJ2-1,ASSSGLVGEQF
TRBV11-1,.,13,TRBJ2-7,ASRPPGGPPYEQY
TRBV7-3,.,12,TRBJ2-1,ASSSGTRDNEQF
TRBV28,.,10,TRBJ1-1,ASRTGHTEAF
TRBV15,.,15,TRBJ1-3,ATSGQPGQLSGNTIY
TRBV11-3,.,12,TRBJ2-1,ASSLMGPYNEQF
TRBV11-3,.,14,TRBJ2-7,ASSLGGAGGRYEQY
TRBV7-7,.,14,TRBJ1-1,ASSPLAGGGNTEAF
TRBV14,.,9,TRBJ2-1,ASSQAYEQF
TRBV30,.,10,TRBJ1-3,AWSPGGNTIY